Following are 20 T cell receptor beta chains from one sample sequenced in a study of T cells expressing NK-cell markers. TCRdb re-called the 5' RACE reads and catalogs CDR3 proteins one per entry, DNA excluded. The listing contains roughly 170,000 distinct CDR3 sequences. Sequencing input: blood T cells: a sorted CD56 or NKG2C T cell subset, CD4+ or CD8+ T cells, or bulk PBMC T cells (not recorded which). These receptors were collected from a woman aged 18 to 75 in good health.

This chain's CDR3 is CASSLDGGRAYEQYF. The gene calls are TRBV5-1 and TRBJ2-7; no DNA is available, so the TRBD1 call from TCRdb remains unchecked. Germline V lookup: CDR1 SGHRS, CDR2 YFSETQ. The CDR3 runs 15 residues.

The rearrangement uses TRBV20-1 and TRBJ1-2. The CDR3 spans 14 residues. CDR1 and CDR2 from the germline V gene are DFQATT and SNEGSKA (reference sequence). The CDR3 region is CSARDFFQDYGYTF.

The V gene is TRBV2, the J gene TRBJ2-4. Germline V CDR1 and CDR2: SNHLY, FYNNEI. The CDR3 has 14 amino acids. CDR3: CASSAYAAKNIQYF.

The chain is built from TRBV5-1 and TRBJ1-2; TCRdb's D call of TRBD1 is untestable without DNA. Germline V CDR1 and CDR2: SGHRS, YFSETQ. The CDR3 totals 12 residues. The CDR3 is CASSLGGNGYTF.

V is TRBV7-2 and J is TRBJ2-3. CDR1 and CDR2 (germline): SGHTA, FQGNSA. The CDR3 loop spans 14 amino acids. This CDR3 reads CASSILSSTDTQYF.

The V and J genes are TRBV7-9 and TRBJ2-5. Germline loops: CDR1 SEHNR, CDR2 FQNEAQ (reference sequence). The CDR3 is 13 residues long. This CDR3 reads CASSLSGSETQYF. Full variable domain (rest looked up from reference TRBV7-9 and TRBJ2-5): DTGVSQNPRHKITKRGQNVTFRCDPISEHNRLYWYRQTLGQGPEFLTYFQNEAQLEKSRLLSDRFSAERPKGSFSTLEIQRTEQGDSAMYLCASSLSGSETQYFGPGTRLLVL.

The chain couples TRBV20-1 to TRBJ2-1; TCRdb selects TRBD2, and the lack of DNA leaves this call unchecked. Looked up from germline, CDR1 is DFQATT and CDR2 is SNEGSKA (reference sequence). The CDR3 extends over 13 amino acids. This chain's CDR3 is CSARDRPGGRQFF.

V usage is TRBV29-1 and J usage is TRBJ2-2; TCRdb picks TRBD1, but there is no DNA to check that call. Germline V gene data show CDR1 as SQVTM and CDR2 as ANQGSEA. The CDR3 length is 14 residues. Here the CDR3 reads CSVRAGGLTGELFF.

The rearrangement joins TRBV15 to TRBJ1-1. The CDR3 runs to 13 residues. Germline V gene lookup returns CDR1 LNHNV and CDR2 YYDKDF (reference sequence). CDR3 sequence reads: CATSGQVRSEAFF.

CDR3 sequence: CASSQAGTGSYEQYF. V is TRBV4-2 and J is TRBJ2-7; there is no DNA to check the TCRdb D call of TRBD2. The germline V gene encodes CDR1 LGHNA and CDR2 YNFKEQ. There are 15 residues in the CDR3.

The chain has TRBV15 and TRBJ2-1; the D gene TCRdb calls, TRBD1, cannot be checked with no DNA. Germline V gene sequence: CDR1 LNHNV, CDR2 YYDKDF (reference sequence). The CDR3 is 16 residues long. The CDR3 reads CATSRDAPSNYNEQFF.

CDR3: CATSDGPGTGVETQYF. The gene calls are TRBV24-1 and TRBJ2-5; the D gene TCRdb calls, TRBD1, cannot be checked with no DNA. This CDR3 is 16 amino acids long. Germline V gives CDR1 KGHDR, CDR2 SFDVKD.

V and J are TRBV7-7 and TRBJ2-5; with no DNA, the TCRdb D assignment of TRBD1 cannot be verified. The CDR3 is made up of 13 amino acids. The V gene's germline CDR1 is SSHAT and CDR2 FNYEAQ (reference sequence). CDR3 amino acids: CASSSDRQETQYF.

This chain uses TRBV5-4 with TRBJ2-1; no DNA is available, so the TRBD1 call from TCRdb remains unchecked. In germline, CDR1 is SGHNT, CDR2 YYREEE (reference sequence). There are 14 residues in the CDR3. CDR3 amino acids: CASSSRTGVYEQFF.

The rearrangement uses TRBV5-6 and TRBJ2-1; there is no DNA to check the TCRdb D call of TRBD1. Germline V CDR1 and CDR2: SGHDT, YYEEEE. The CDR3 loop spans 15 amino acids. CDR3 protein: CASSHPGQVSNEQFF.

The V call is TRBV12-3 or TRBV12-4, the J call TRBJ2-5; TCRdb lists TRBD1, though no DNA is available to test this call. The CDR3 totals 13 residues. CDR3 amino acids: CASSLKGAETQYF.

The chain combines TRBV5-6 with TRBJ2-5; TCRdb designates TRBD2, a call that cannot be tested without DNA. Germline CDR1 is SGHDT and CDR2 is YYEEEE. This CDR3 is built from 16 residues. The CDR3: CASSPGFGGRQETQYF.

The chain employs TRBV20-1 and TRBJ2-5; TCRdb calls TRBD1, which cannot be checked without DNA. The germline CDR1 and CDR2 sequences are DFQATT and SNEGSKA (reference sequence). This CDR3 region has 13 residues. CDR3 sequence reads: CSARTGVEETQYF.

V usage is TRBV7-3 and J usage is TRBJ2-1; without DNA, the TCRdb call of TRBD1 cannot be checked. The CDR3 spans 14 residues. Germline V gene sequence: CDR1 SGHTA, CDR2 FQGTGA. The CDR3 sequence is CASSLSPGGSEQFF.

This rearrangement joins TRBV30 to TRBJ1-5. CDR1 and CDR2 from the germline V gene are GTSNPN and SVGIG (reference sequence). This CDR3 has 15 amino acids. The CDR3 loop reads CAWSPSASGLQPQHF.